This TCR beta chain was profiled in a study of chemoradiotherapy in HPV16-positive cancers. The wider study: Candidate HPV-specific clones and shared TCR motifs came from a couple of HPV16-positive patients. Points from the study as a whole: Candidate HPV-specific clones and E7-related TCR motifs grew in tumor during treatment. The functional HPV-specific definition rests on just a couple of HPV16-positive patients.

The CDR3 runs 15 residues. Trimming took 3 bases from V and 4 from J, leaving 16 bases between them. Germline-derived CDR1 and CDR2 are SGDLS and YYNGEE. A word on this clone: Its antigen is unidentified.

Assay: immunoSEQ multiplex PCR; the TCRdb copy retains only in-frame clones and omits some. The sample carries approximately 52,000 clones, roughly 90% recorded once. Over chemoradiotherapy, repertoires were sampled more than once. The sample consisted of blood, taken from a patient who underwent chemoradiotherapy. The chain is built from TRBV9 and TRBJ2-5, with TRBD1 as a possible D gene (7 bases). The receptor was derived from a human donor with HPV-associated anogenital cancer. The CDR3 DNA reads TGTGCCAGCAGCGCCTCCCCCCAGGGGGGAGAGACCCAGTACTTC. This encodes CASSASPQGGETQYF.